Presented here are 12 T cell receptor beta chains from one specimen sequenced in a study of pediatric ulcerative colitis (dated by TCRdb to the late 2010s). Preparation of the library involved the immunoSEQ multiplex PCR assay. Not all clones reach the TCRdb copy of this immuneACCESS table, which keeps in-frame sequences only. Checked studies attribute under half of the gap to unresolved V genes and leave the rest unexplained. This sample lists roughly 64,000 clones; 80% to 90% were detected once. The ten most abundant clones make up around 3% of the sample. Sequenced input: blood. The receptors come from a boy aged 5-17 years with severe ulcerative colitis.

The V gene is TRBV5-6, the J gene TRBJ2-1; D might be TRBD1 or TRBD2, each matching 5 bases. Germline lookup yields CDR1 SGHDT and CDR2 YYEEEE. This CDR3 spans 12 amino acids. Trimming shortened V by 4 bases and J by 10 bases, and 12 bases separated the two germline ends. The CDR3 DNA sequence: TGTGCCAGCAGCCCCTACGGGGCAGAGCAGTTCTTC. As protein: CASSPYGAEQFF.

The V and J genes are TRBV29-1 and TRBJ2-7, with 7 bases matching TRBD1. The CDR3 loop spans 12 amino acids. The J segment lost 2 bases and the V segment lost 8 bases, leaving 6 bases of the junction unmatched. Looked up from germline, CDR1 is SQVTM and CDR2 is ANQGSEA. The CDR3 nucleotides are TGCAGCTTCCGGGACAGTACCTACGAGCAGTACTTC. Encoded protein: CSFRDSTYEQYF.

The V call is TRBV6-5, the J call TRBJ2-3; no definite D call. The germline V gene encodes CDR1 MNHEY and CDR2 SVGAGI. The CDR3 contains 15 residues. V lost 0 bases, J lost 0 bases, and 7 bases lay in between. CDR3 DNA sequence: TGTGCCAGCAGTTACTCGTGGGGTAGCACAGATACGCAGTATTTT. Protein: CASSYSWGSTDTQYF.

The V gene is TRBV19, the J gene TRBJ1-5; tentative D call: TRBD1 (6 bases). The ends were cut back, 3 bases at V and 4 bases at J, with 16 bases in the middle. The CDR3 runs 16 residues. The germline CDR1 and CDR2 sequences are LNHDA and SQIVND (reference sequence). The CDR3 reads CASSIFSGGRNQPQHF. In DNA form, the CDR3 reads TGTGCCAGTAGTATTTTCTCTGGGGGCCGGAATCAGCCCCAGCATTTT. Full variable domain (missing parts from reference TRBV19 and TRBJ1-5): DGGITQSPKYLFRKEGQNVTLSCEQNLNHDAMYWYRQDPGQGLRLIYYSQIVNDFQKGDIAEGYSVSREKKESFPLTVTSAQKNPTAFYLCASSIFSGGRNQPQHFGDGTRLSIL.

V gene TRBV7-9 combines with J gene TRBJ1-1; D is ambiguous. Trimming left V 3 bases short and J 10 bases short, with 12 bases between. CDR3 length: 12 amino acids. The germline CDR1 and CDR2 sequences are SEHNR and FQNEAQ (reference sequence). CDR3: CASSFGGEGAFF. The CDR3 DNA is TGTGCCAGCAGCTTTGGTGGGGAAGGAGCTTTCTTT.

This chain joins TRBV7-2 and TRBJ2-3; 8 nucleotides match TRBD2. J lost 0 bases, V lost 7 bases, and 0 bases had no gene match. The germline CDR1 and CDR2 sequences are SGHTA and FQGNSA. The CDR3 is 13 amino acids. In DNA, the CDR3 is TGTGCCAGCACTAGCGGGAGCACAGATACGCAGTATTTT. Translating gives CASTSGSTDTQYF.

The chain employs TRBV10-2 and TRBJ1-1, with D possibly TRBD1 on 5 matching bases. Germline CDR1 WSHSY, CDR2 SAAADI. V lost 3 bases and J 0 bases, leaving 11 bases between the germline ends. This CDR3 comprises 15 residues. DNA for the CDR3: TGCGCCAGCAGTGAAGTGGGACTGTTGAACACTGAAGCTTTCTTT. This codes for CASSEVGLLNTEAFF.

The chain links TRBV6-6 to TRBJ2-3; 9 bases agree with TRBD2. Germline V gene sequence: CDR1 MNHNY, CDR2 SVGAGI (reference sequence). The V segment lost 2 bases and the J segment 5 bases; nucleotides outside the gene matches: 8. This CDR3 has 16 residues. This chain's CDR3 is CASSYVAGASKDTQYF. The DNA of the CDR3 is TGTGCCAGCAGTTACGTAGCGGGAGCATCTAAAGATACGCAGTATTTT.

The rearrangement links TRBV19 to TRBJ1-2; D is ambiguous. Looked up from germline, CDR1 is LNHDA and CDR2 is SQIVND (reference sequence). Deletions cut 3 bases from V and 5 bases from J, with 10 bases between. This CDR3 spans 13 amino acids. CDR3 loop: CASSMQQTYGYTF. CDR3 nucleotides: TGTGCCAGTAGTATGCAGCAGACGTATGGCTACACCTTC.

The rearrangement joins TRBV6-4 to TRBJ2-1, with TRBD2 matching over 8 bases. Germline values: CDR1 MRHNA, CDR2 SNTAGT. CDR3 length: 14 amino acids. Trimming cost V 3 bases and J 9 bases; bases outside gene matches: 7. The CDR3 loop reads CASSEGTRAGEQFF. The CDR3 DNA follows: TGTGCCAGCAGTGAAGGGACTAGGGCAGGTGAGCAGTTCTTC.

This chain connects TRBV11-3 to TRBJ2-3, with D perhaps TRBD1 or TRBD2 (6 bases each). The length of the CDR3 is 13 residues. V lost 0 bases and J 7 bases, leaving 8 bases between the germline ends. Germline V gene lookup returns CDR1 SGHNT and CDR2 YENEEA. CDR3 in DNA: TGTGCCAGCAGCTTAGAGGGGGGCAATACGCAGTATTTT. Amino acids: CASSLEGGNTQYF.

This chain joins TRBV7-8 and TRBJ1-5; D ambiguous. CDR3 size: 12 residues. Germline V CDR1 and CDR2: SGHVS, FQNEAQ. V was pared by 5 bases and J by 8 bases, with 10 bases between. The CDR3 sequence is CASSREMEPQHF. CDR3 DNA sequence: TGTGCCAGCAGCAGGGAAATGGAGCCCCAGCATTTT.